The 21 T cell receptor delta chains in this list originate from one sample, sequenced in a study of human gamma delta and Vdelta1 T cells. TCRdb repeated clone calling on the PCR reads with CATT. The table includes some 6,100 delta-chain clones, approximately 36% detected once. No antigens are known for them. Sequencing was done on a sample of Vdelta1 gamma-delta T cells from blood grown in culture (DOT cells). The receptors stem from a human donor in good health.

This rearrangement joins TRDV1 to TRDJ1, with 11 positions matching TRDD3. With V trimmed by 0 bases and J by 5 bases, 26 bases remained unmatched. The length of the CDR3 is 23 residues. The germline V gene encodes CDR1 TSWWSYY and CDR2 QGS. The chain's CDR3 is CALGELYAPLLRWVGGYEDKLIF. DNA of the CDR3: TGTGCTCTTGGGGAACTTTATGCTCCTCTTCTTAGGTGGGTTGGGGGATACGAGGATAAACTCATCTTT.

By share, this clone counts as medium-sized. The rearrangement uses TRDV1 and TRDJ1; D may correspond to TRDD2 or TRDD3 (5 bases each). Per the germline V gene, CDR1 is TSWWSYY and CDR2 is QGS. Trimming pared 1 base from V and 0 bases from J, leaving 24 bases between. The CDR3 has 20 residues. CDR3 sequence (DNA): TGTGCTCTTGGGGAACCAATCCTTCTTAGAGGGATCCAACACACCGATAAACTCATCTTT. Translated, it gives CALGEPILLRGIQHTDKLIF.

There are a few counts of this clone. V usage is TRDV1 and J usage is TRDJ1; 8 bases match TRDD3. In germline, CDR1 is TSWWSYY, CDR2 QGS. The CDR3 totals 18 residues. V trimming: 8 bases; J trimming: 0 bases; junction bases outside the gene matches: 17. The CDR3 DNA follows: TGTGCTCTTAAACCTTCCCGCGTACTGGGGGGCCACACCGATAAACTCATCTTT. This encodes CALKPSRVLGGHTDKLIF.

By its share, this clone is large. The genes are TRDV1 and TRDJ1; the match to TRDD3 covers 8 bases. The CDR3 runs to 18 residues. The V segment lost 0 bases and the J segment 3 bases; nucleotides outside the gene matches: 12. Germline V gene sequence: CDR1 TSWWSYY, CDR2 QGS. Here the CDR3 reads CALGELRLMGDLPDKLIF. The CDR3 coding sequence is TGTGCTCTTGGGGAACTGAGGCTGATGGGGGATTTGCCCGATAAACTCATCTTT.

This chain links TRDV1 with TRDJ1; 7 nucleotides agree with TRDD3. The CDR3 totals 20 residues. CDR1 is TSWWSYY, CDR2 QGS, per germline. Trimming cost V 5 bases and J 0 bases; bases outside gene matches: 21. The CDR3 reads CALGPPTPRGILGNTDKLIF. CDR3 bases: TGTGCTCTTGGGCCACCCACCCCCAGGGGGATTTTAGGGAACACCGATAAACTCATCTTT.

The V call is TRAV29/DV5, the J call TRDJ2, with a weak D call TRDD2 (6 bases). Trimming left V 2 bases short and J 3 bases short, with 20 bases between. Per the germline V gene, CDR1 is NSMFDY and CDR2 is ISSIKDK. CDR3 size: 17 residues. CDR3 in DNA: TGTGCAGCAAGATCGTCTCCTACCCATACCGTGACAGCACAACTCTTCTTT. Translated: CAARSSPTHTVTAQLFF.

V is TRDV1 and J is TRDJ1; 9 bases are shared with TRDD3. The trim removed 0 bases at V and 0 bases at J, leaving 11 bases unmatched. Germline values: CDR1 TSWWSYY, CDR2 QGS. The CDR3 sequence is 19 residues long. The chain's CDR3 is CALGELFLLGERYTDKLIF. In DNA, the CDR3 is TGTGCTCTTGGGGAACTATTCCTACTGGGGGAACGGTACACCGATAAACTCATCTTT.

The rearrangement uses TRDV1 and TRDJ1; 8 bases are a match to TRDD3. The CDR3 sequence is 19 residues long. V was clipped by 5 bases and J by 0 bases; unmatched bases: 17. The germline V gene encodes CDR1 TSWWSYY and CDR2 QGS. This chain's CDR3 is CALGPPEPLGVKYTDKLIF. CDR3 nucleotides: TGTGCTCTTGGGCCCCCAGAGCCACTGGGGGTAAAGTACACCGATAAACTCATCTTT.

This chain joins TRDV1 and TRDJ1; 7 nucleotides line up with TRDD3. CDR1 TSWWSYY and CDR2 QGS come from the germline V gene. Losses at the gene ends were 4 bases for V and 2 bases for J; bases not matched to a gene: 16. The CDR3 has 18 residues. The CDR3 here is CALGVFPPYWGLTDKLIF. In nucleotides, the CDR3 is TGTGCTCTTGGGGTCTTTCCCCCGTACTGGGGTTTAACCGATAAACTCATCTTT.

Within the sample, this clone is medium-sized. V gene TRDV1 combines with J gene TRDJ1; a weak D match, TRDD2 (8 bases). The V end was cut by 4 bases, the J end by 5 bases, with 41 bases between. The CDR3 is 23 residues long. From germline, CDR1 is TSWWSYY and CDR2 QGS. The CDR3 region is CALGATPRRLPTRLGRPMDKLIF. Written as DNA, the CDR3 is TGTGCTCTTGGGGCAACCCCGAGGCGGCTTCCTACACGACTGGGGAGGCCCATGGATAAACTCATCTTT.

The V call is TRDV1, the J call TRDJ1; 9 nucleotides agree with TRDD3. The CDR3 covers 18 residues. Losses at the gene ends were 0 bases for V and 7 bases for J; bases not matched to a gene: 15. Germline V gene lookup returns CDR1 TSWWSYY and CDR2 QGS. CDR3 nucleotide sequence: TGTGCTCTTGGGGAACTGGGCCTCTTCAAGGGGGGATACAGTAAACTCATCTTT. It yields the protein CALGELGLFKGGYSKLIF.

The chain has TRDV1 and TRDJ1; 8 nucleotides line up with TRDD3. This CDR3 comprises 18 residues. Trimming at V came to 0 bases and at J to 10 bases, leaving 19 bases not matched to a gene. CDR1 is TSWWSYY, CDR2 QGS, per germline. The CDR3: CALGELDFPTGGTWGLIF. For the CDR3, the DNA is TGTGCTCTTGGGGAACTAGACTTCCCTACTGGGGGGACCTGGGGACTCATCTTT.

V is TRDV1 and J is TRDJ1; 7 bases fit TRDD3. CDR3 length equals 16 residues. Germline CDR1 reads TSWWSYY; CDR2 reads QGS. With 7 bases clipped from V and 0 bases from J, the junction kept 11 bases outside the gene matches. CDR3 nucleotides: TGTGCTCTTGCCCTACGATCTGGGGGTAACACCGATAAACTCATCTTT. Translated, it gives CALALRSGGNTDKLIF.

This clone was detected a few times. This sequence joins TRDV1 and TRDJ1, with 9 bases matching TRDD3. There are 21 residues in the CDR3. With V trimmed by 2 bases and J by 3 bases, 22 bases remained unmatched. Germline loops: CDR1 TSWWSYY, CDR2 QGS. CDR3 in amino acids: CALGEICLRLGERPGADKLIF. The CDR3 DNA sequence: TGTGCTCTTGGGGAAATCTGCCTTCGACTGGGGGAAAGACCTGGGGCCGATAAACTCATCTTT.

The rearrangement joins TRDV1 to TRDJ1; no clear D gene. The CDR3 has 15 amino acids. The V and J ends lost 4 bases and 2 bases respectively, with 14 bases between them. Germline-derived CDR1 and CDR2 are TSWWSYY and QGS. CDR3 protein: CALGALTRSTDKLIF. DNA for the CDR3: TGTGCTCTTGGGGCCTTAACACGGTCGACCGATAAACTCATCTTT.

This clone has a handful of counts. The chain combines TRDV1 with TRDJ1; 7 bases match TRDD3. Germline V gives CDR1 TSWWSYY, CDR2 QGS. J lost 0 bases, V lost 2 bases, and 15 bases had no gene match. The CDR3 extends over 19 amino acids. CDR3 loop: CALGEGSGTGDSNTDKLIF. As DNA, the CDR3 is TGTGCTCTTGGGGAAGGGTCAGGCACTGGGGATAGTAACACCGATAAACTCATCTTT.

The chain is built from TRDV1 and TRDJ1, with D tentatively TRDD3 (6 bases). Germline V CDR1 and CDR2: TSWWSYY, QGS. This CDR3 spans 18 amino acids. Trimming took 0 bases from V and 0 from J, leaving 17 bases between them. The CDR3 sequence: CALGELVWWGSNTDKLIF. In DNA form, the CDR3 reads TGTGCTCTTGGGGAACTAGTCTGGTGGGGGTCCAACACCGATAAACTCATCTTT.

With regard to this clone: Given a much more abundant clone one base away, this may be a read error. This rearrangement joins TRDV1 to TRDJ4, with 12 bases aligning to TRDD3. In germline, CDR1 is TSWWSYY, CDR2 QGS. Losses at the gene ends were 7 bases for V and 3 bases for J; bases not matched to a gene: 18. The CDR3 runs to 18 residues. The CDR3 region has the DNA TGTGCTCTTGTGATTCCTACCAAGACTGGGGGATACAGGGGACCCCTGATCTTT. It is translated as CALVIPTKTGGYRGPLIF.

Only a few counts were recorded for this clone. The chain employs TRDV1 and TRDJ1; 10 bases are a match to TRDD3. This CDR3 comprises 14 residues. Germline V gives CDR1 TSWWSYY, CDR2 QGS. The trim removed 8 bases at V and 4 bases at J, leaving 7 bases unmatched. As DNA, the CDR3 is TGTGCTCTTAGCTACTGGGGGATTTTCGATAAACTCATCTTT. Translating it yields CALSYWGIFDKLIF.

This clone has more than one count but fewer than ten. This chain joins TRDV1 and TRDJ1; D could derive from TRDD2 or TRDD3 (6 bases each). With 5 bases removed from V and 0 bases from J, the gap between germline ends came to 22 bases. The CDR3 has 18 amino acids. Germline lookup yields CDR1 TSWWSYY and CDR2 QGS. For the CDR3, the DNA is TGTGCTCTTGGGCAGCTCCTACGGGGATGGACGTACACCGATAAACTCATCTTT. Its translation: CALGQLLRGWTYTDKLIF.

In its sample, this clone is medium-sized. The identical CDR3 is also encoded by other nucleotide sequences in the sample. V usage is TRDV1 and J usage is TRDJ1; 7 bases map to TRDD3. Germline values: CDR1 TSWWSYY, CDR2 QGS. This CDR3 is 18 amino acids long. Trimming took 2 bases from V and 1 from J; bases not matched to a gene: 13. The CDR3 coding sequence is TGTGCTCTTGGGGAATTCTGGGGGTCCTCGCCGGTCACCGATAAACTCATCTTT. It codes for CALGEFWGSSPVTDKLIF.